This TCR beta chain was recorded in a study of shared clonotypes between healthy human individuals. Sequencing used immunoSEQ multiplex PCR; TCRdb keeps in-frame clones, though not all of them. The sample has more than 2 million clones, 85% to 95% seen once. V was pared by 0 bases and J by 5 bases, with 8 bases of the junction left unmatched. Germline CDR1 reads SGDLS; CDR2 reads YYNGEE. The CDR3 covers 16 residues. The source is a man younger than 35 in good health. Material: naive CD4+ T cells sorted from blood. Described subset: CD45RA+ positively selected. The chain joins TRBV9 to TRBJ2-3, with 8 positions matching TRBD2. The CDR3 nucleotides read TGTGCCAGCAGCGTAGGTGATAGCGGGACAAGAGATACGCAGTATTTT. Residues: CASSVGDSGTRDTQYF.